This T cell receptor (beta chain) was sequenced in a study of cytomegalovirus exposure and HLA in healthy donors. The assay was immunoSEQ multiplex PCR, and TCRdb's table has in-frame clones only and misses some. This table holds around 350,000 clones, 86% found once. The junction had 6 bases not matched to a gene; V was cut back by 5 bases and J by 0 bases. Germline V CDR1 and CDR2: MNHNY, SVGAGI (reference sequence). The CDR3 length is 16 residues. V gene TRBV6-6 combines with J gene TRBJ1-3; TRBD1 matches at 8 bases. The source material was PBMCs. This receptor was obtained from a woman younger than 35 in good health and CMV-seronegative. In DNA, the CDR3 is TGTGCCAGCAGTCCGGACAGGGCAGGCTCTGGAAACACCATATATTTT. Protein sequence: CASSPDRAGSGNTIYF.